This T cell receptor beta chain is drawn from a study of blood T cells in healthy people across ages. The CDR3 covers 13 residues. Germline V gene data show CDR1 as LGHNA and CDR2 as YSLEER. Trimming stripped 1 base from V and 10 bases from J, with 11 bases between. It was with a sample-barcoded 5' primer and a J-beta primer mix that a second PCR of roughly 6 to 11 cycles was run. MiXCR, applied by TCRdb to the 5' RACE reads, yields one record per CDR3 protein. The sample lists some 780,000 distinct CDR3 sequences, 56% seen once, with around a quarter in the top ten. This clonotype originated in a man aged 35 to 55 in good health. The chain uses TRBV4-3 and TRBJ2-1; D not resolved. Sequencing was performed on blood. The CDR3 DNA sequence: TGCGCCAGCAGCCAAGTCCGGTCGAGCGAGCAGTTCTTC. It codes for CASSQVRSSEQFF.